This T cell receptor beta chain was profiled in a study of Ad26.COV2.S vaccination and SARS-CoV-2 variants. Notes on the study in general: Spike-specific TCR breadth was greater in vaccine than placebo recipients.

This clone was detected only a few times. The antigen is unknown. The protocol was immunoSEQ multiplex PCR, while the TCRdb copy is restricted to in-frame clones and leaves out a portion. Among 450,000 to 550,000 clones, 89% were seen once, and the ten largest hold 1.5% to 2%. Documented treatment: 15 to 20 received Ad26.COV2.S at low or high dose, single or two shots; five or six received placebo; per-sample allocation not given. Each sample was drawn 63 days after the first injection (of vaccine or placebo). An 18-55-year-old adult in Boston served as donor. With 7 bases removed from V and 0 bases from J, the gap between germline ends came to 10 bases. This CDR3 has 14 residues. Germline V gene sequence: CDR1 MNHEY, CDR2 SVGAGI.

Sample: peripheral blood, taken in a trial of Ad26.COV2.S vaccine versus placebo. The V gene is TRBV6-5, the J gene TRBJ1-3; D remains unclear. The sequence was collected from a person between 18 and 60 years old who received the Ad26.COV2.S COVID-19 vaccine or a placebo. CDR3 sequence: CASKRTSSGNTIYF. CDR3 DNA: TGTGCCAGCAAGAGGACGAGCTCTGGAAACACCATATATTTT.